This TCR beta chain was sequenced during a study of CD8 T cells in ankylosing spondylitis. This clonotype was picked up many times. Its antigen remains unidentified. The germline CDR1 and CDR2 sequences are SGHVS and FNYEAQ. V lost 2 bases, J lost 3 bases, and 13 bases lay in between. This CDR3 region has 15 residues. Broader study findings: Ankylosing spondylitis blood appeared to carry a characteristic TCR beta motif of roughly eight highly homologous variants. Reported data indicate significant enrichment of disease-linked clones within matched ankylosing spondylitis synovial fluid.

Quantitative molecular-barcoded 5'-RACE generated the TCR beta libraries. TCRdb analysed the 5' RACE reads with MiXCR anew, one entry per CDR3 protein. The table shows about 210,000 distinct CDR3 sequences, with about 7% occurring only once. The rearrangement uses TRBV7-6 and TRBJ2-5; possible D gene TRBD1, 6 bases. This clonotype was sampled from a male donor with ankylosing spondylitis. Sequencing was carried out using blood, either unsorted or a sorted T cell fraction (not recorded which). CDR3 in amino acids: CASSLIFRGEETQYF. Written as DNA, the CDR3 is TGTGCCAGCAGCTTAATTTTCAGGGGAGAAGAGACCCAGTACTTC.